The TCR beta chain under discussion was sequenced for a study of T cell changes during pregnancy in multiple sclerosis. TCRdb's copy holds only in-frame clones and misses some; the assay was immunoSEQ multiplex PCR. This table has 59,000 or so clones, roughly 90% appearing once. Trimming cost V 5 bases and J 0 bases, with 4 bases left between them. The germline gives CDR1 SNHLY, CDR2 FYNNEI. The CDR3 is 12 residues long. The chain joins TRBV2 to TRBJ2-5; no firm D call. Sequenced here: peripheral blood, sampled in the third trimester of pregnancy. The source of this sequence is a female donor in good health, enrolled as a control in a pregnancy study. The CDR3 protein is CASSPYQETQYF. The CDR3 bases are TGTGCCAGCAGTCCCTACCAAGAGACCCAGTACTTC.